The 23 T cell receptor beta chains given below trace back to one sample, sequenced in a study of T cells in Graves' hyperthyroidism and ophthalmopathy. Amplification yielded TCR beta CDR3 regions, with RNA transcripts as the source. A set of HTBI primers served as the primers for a first-round RT-PCR of the TCR CDR3. TCRdb reprocessed the multiplex PCR reads via MiXCR and lists one record per CDR3 protein. Among roughly 640,000 distinct CDR3 sequences listed, about a sixth were seen once. The specimen sequenced was blood. The origin of the receptors is a middle-aged woman with Graves' ophthalmopathy.

This chain uses TRBV4-1 with TRBJ2-2; tentative D call: TRBD2 (6 bases). V was shortened by 2 bases and J by 3 bases, with 13 bases between the two germline ends. There are 16 residues in the CDR3. Germline CDR1 MGHRA, CDR2 YSYEKL. CDR3 DNA sequence: TGCGCCAGCAGCCAACCTAGGAGGGCCGACACCGGGGAGCTGTTTTTT. It translates to CASSQPRRADTGELFF.

This clonotype was detected ten times or more. The rearrangement uses TRBV10-1 and TRBJ2-7, with TRBD2 identical over 13 bases. CDR3 length: 16 residues. Germline values: CDR1 WNHNN, CDR2 SYGVQD (reference sequence). J lost 5 bases, V lost 2 bases, and 6 bases had no gene match. CDR3 nucleotide sequence: TGCGCCAGCAGTGAGGTTAGGACTAGCGGGAGTCACGAGCAGTACTTC. Translating gives CASSEVRTSGSHEQYF.

This clonotype was recorded a few times. The chain uses TRBV7-8 and TRBJ1-3; the D is unclear. The germline V and J ends were trimmed by 1 base and 0 bases, with 7 bases remaining between them. Germline CDR1 is SGHVS and CDR2 is FQNEAQ. The CDR3 spans 15 residues. This chain's CDR3 is CASSLVTDSGNTIYF. For the CDR3, the DNA is TGTGCCAGCAGCTTAGTCACCGACTCTGGAAACACCATATATTTT.

This clonotype has a handful of counts. The CDR3 DNA is TGTGCCAGCAGTGCCGGGACATTAAGGTCTGGGGCCAACGTCCTGACTTTC. Translation gives CASSAGTLRSGANVLTF. This chain uses TRBV27 with TRBJ2-6, with D possibly TRBD1 on 6 matching bases. CDR3 length: 17 residues. CDR1 and CDR2 (germline): MNHEY, SMNVEV (reference sequence). V gave up 5 bases and J gave up 1 base, with 15 bases separating them. Together with reference TRBV27 and TRBJ2-6, the CDR3 gives the full variable domain: EAQVTQNPRYLITVTGKKLTVTCSQNMNHEYMSWYRQDPGLGLRQIYYSMNVEVTDKGDVPEGYKVSRKEKRNFPLILESPSPNQTSLYFCASSAGTLRSGANVLTFGAGSRLTVL.

The chain couples TRBV7-9 to TRBJ1-2; unclear D gene. The CDR3 has 16 amino acids. From germline, CDR1 is SEHNR and CDR2 FQNEAQ (reference sequence). The germline V and J ends were trimmed by 3 bases and 1 base, with 15 bases remaining between them. The CDR3 loop reads CASSFGYSQFNYGYTF. CDR3 DNA sequence: TGTGCCAGCAGCTTCGGATACAGCCAGTTTAACTATGGCTACACCTTC. Together with reference TRBV7-9 and TRBJ1-2, the CDR3 gives the full variable domain: DTGVSQNPRHKITKRGQNVTFRCDPISEHNRLYWYRQTLGQGPEFLTYFQNEAQLEKSRLLSDRFSAERPKGSFSTLEIQRTEQGDSAMYLCASSFGYSQFNYGYTFGSGTRLTVV.

In its sample, this clonotype was seen a few times. CDR3 sequence (DNA): TGTGCCAGCAGTGAACCGGGACAGGGGGCCTGGGACGAGCAGTACTTC. Its translation: CASSEPGQGAWDEQYF. The chain joins TRBV6-1 to TRBJ2-7; TRBD1 aligns across 12 bases. The ends lost 2 bases at V and 5 bases at J; junction bases unmatched: 7. CDR3 size: 16 residues. Germline CDR1 is MNHNS and CDR2 is SASEGT.

This clonotype was recorded a few times. V is TRBV20-1 and J is TRBJ1-6; 10 nucleotides agree with TRBD1. The V gene's germline CDR1 is DFQATT and CDR2 SNEGSKA (reference sequence). With 6 bases clipped from V and 0 bases from J, the junction kept 2 bases outside the gene matches. The CDR3 sequence is 15 residues long. The CDR3 protein is CSARTGGSYNSPLHF. Here the CDR3 DNA reads TGCAGTGCCCGGACAGGGGGCTCCTATAATTCACCCCTCCACTTT.

This clonotype was observed a handful of times. The genes are TRBV2 and TRBJ2-3; TRBD1 might be the D (6 bases). V shed 6 bases and J shed 4 bases, with 23 bases lying between them. The germline gives CDR1 SNHLY, CDR2 FYNNEI. This CDR3 spans 17 amino acids. The CDR3 here is CASRAQGTGRIADTQYF. The CDR3 DNA reads TGTGCCAGCAGGGCCCAGGGGACGGGAAGGATCGCAGATACGCAGTATTTT. Full variable domain (rest looked up from reference TRBV2 and TRBJ2-3): EPEVTQTPSHQVTQMGQEVILRCVPISNHLYFYWYRQILGQKVEFLVSFYNNEISEKSEIFDDQFSVERPDGSNFTLKIRSTKLEDSAMYFCASRAQGTGRIADTQYFGPGTRLTVL.

This clonotype has more than one count but fewer than ten. The V and J genes are TRBV10-3 and TRBJ2-2, with TRBD1 matching 10 bases. From germline, CDR1 is ENHRY and CDR2 SYGVKD. V shed 5 bases and J 7 bases; nucleotides not matched to a gene: 4. The CDR3 is 14 amino acids. CDR3 protein: CAISQGQGNGELFF. In DNA, the CDR3 is TGTGCCATCAGTCAGGGACAGGGGAACGGGGAGCTGTTTTTT.

In this sample, this clonotype turned up a few times. The J gene is TRBJ2-1, the V gene TRBV20-1; D is ambiguous. The germline V and J ends were trimmed by 3 bases and 7 bases, with 13 bases remaining between them. CDR1 is DFQATT, CDR2 SNEGSKA, per germline (reference sequence). The CDR3 has 13 residues. The CDR3: CSASRSGLNEQFF. CDR3 coding DNA: TGCAGTGCTAGTAGGAGTGGGCTAAATGAGCAGTTCTTC.

This clonotype was seen more than once but under ten times. V is TRBV10-3 and J is TRBJ1-5; perhaps TRBD1 as D (5 bases). V was pared by 0 bases and J by 4 bases, with 10 bases between. The V gene's germline CDR1 is ENHRY and CDR2 SYGVKD. The CDR3 consists of 15 residues. The CDR3 reads CAISESAAGNQPQHF. The DNA of the CDR3 is TGTGCCATCAGTGAGTCGGCGGCAGGGAATCAGCCCCAGCATTTT.

V and J are TRBV6-1 and TRBJ1-2, with D perhaps matching TRBD1 (5 bases). CDR3 length: 13 amino acids. The V and J ends lost 8 bases and 2 bases respectively, with 12 bases between them. Germline CDR1 MNHNS, CDR2 SASEGT. The CDR3 reads CASQAGPNYGYTF. CDR3 nucleotide sequence: TGTGCCAGCCAGGCGGGACCAAACTATGGCTACACCTTC.

The rearrangement links TRBV20-1 to TRBJ2-1, with 11 bases fitting TRBD2. The V gene's germline CDR1 is DFQATT and CDR2 SNEGSKA (reference sequence). The CDR3 spans 15 residues. V shed 3 bases, J shed 5 bases, and the junction held 6 bases outside the gene matches. The CDR3 bases are TGCAGTGCTAGGAGACTAGCGGGGACCCACAATGAGCAGTTCTTC. It is translated as CSARRLAGTHNEQFF.

The CDR3 DNA reads TGTGCCAGCAGTGCCCAGACGGGACCTGGGACCCAGTACTTC. Translated, it gives CASSAQTGPGTQYF. V and J are TRBV6-1 and TRBJ2-5; D is perhaps TRBD1 or TRBD2 (5 bases each). CDR3 length equals 14 residues. Germline CDR1 reads MNHNS; CDR2 reads SASEGT. With 4 bases removed from V and 7 bases from J, the gap between germline ends came to 16 bases.

The rearrangement joins TRBV15 to TRBJ1-5; TRBD1 is a possible D gene (5 bases). The CDR3 consists of 15 residues. Germline CDR1 LNHNV, CDR2 YYDKDF (reference sequence). Trimming cost V 2 bases and J 4 bases, with 12 bases left between them. CDR3 sequence: CATSRYGGENQPQHF. The CDR3 nucleotides read TGTGCCACCAGCAGATATGGAGGGGAGAATCAGCCCCAGCATTTT. Based on the CDR3 plus reference TRBV15 and TRBJ1-5, the full variable domain is DAMVIQNPRYQVTQFGKPVTLSCSQTLNHNVMYWYQQKSSQAPKLLFHYYDKDFNNEADTPDNFQSRRPNTSFCFLDIRSPGLGDTAMYLCATSRYGGENQPQHFGDGTRLSIL.

The genes are TRBV27 and TRBJ2-3, with 7 bases aligning to TRBD2. Germline assignment: CDR1 MNHEY and CDR2 SMNVEV (reference sequence). CDR3 length: 16 amino acids. The V segment lost 3 bases and the J segment 1 base; nucleotides outside the gene matches: 7. Here the CDR3 DNA reads TGTGCCAGCAGTTTCATCGGCGGGAGAGGCACAGATACGCAGTATTTT. It specifies CASSFIGGRGTDTQYF.

V gene TRBV14 combines with J gene TRBJ1-3; no firm D call. Germline V gene lookup returns CDR1 SGHDN and CDR2 FVKESK. The ends were cut back, 2 bases at V and 0 bases at J, with 8 bases in the middle. The CDR3 covers 15 residues. CDR3 sequence: CASSQLGDSGNTIYF. In DNA form, the CDR3 reads TGTGCCAGCAGCCAACTGGGAGACTCTGGAAACACCATATATTTT.

This clonotype was recorded many times. The chain combines TRBV28 with TRBJ2-1; possible D gene TRBD2, 5 bases. The CDR3 length is 13 residues. Germline V CDR1 and CDR2: MDHEN, SYDVKM. Trimming took off 6 bases at V and 4 bases at J, with 10 bases between the two ends. CDR3 sequence (DNA): TGTGCCAGCAGGGGATCGGGGTACAATGAGCAGTTCTTC. Translated: CASRGSGYNEQFF.

This clonotype came up many times. DNA of the CDR3: TGTGCCAGCAGCCCGAGAAGTCCGGGACAGGGGATCAATCAGCCCCAGCATTTT. Translation: CASSPRSPGQGINQPQHF. The genes are TRBV2 and TRBJ1-5, with TRBD1 matching over 10 bases. Germline CDR1 and CDR2: SNHLY and FYNNEI. Unmatched junction bases numbered 14, after V lost 6 bases and J lost 3 bases. The CDR3 covers 18 residues.

Ten or more counts support this clonotype. The V call is TRBV11-3, the J call TRBJ2-3; tentatively, D is TRBD1 (6 bases). The V and J ends lost 5 bases and 4 bases respectively, with 13 bases between them. CDR3 length: 14 residues. CDR1 and CDR2 from the germline V gene are SGHNT and YENEEA. The CDR3 DNA follows: TGTGCCAGCAGCCCCAGGGGCCCCCCAGATACGCAGTATTTT. It yields the protein CASSPRGPPDTQYF.

V usage is TRBV13 and J usage is TRBJ1-3; D unclear. Per the germline V gene, CDR1 is PRHDT and CDR2 is FYEKMQ (reference sequence). The CDR3 loop spans 15 amino acids. V was pared by 1 base and J by 0 bases, with 7 bases between. CDR3 in amino acids: CASSLAVSSGNTIYF. CDR3 bases: TGTGCCAGCAGCTTAGCGGTTAGCTCTGGAAACACCATATATTTT.

This clonotype was counted only a few times. V and J are TRBV13 and TRBJ2-3, with 8 bases lining up with TRBD2. This CDR3 comprises 12 residues. Germline loops: CDR1 PRHDT, CDR2 FYEKMQ (reference sequence). V trimming: 7 bases; J trimming: 6 bases; junction bases outside the gene matches: 3. CDR3 protein: CASNSGVDTQYF. In DNA, the CDR3 is TGTGCCAGCAATAGCGGGGTGGATACGCAGTATTTT.

In this sample, this clonotype turned up many times. The chain employs TRBV28 and TRBJ1-3, with a weak D call TRBD1 (5 bases). Germline CDR1 reads MDHEN; CDR2 reads SYDVKM. This CDR3 contains 15 residues. The V gene lost 5 bases and the J gene lost 3 bases, with 14 bases spanning the gap. CDR3 sequence reads: CASSPSGTGGNTIYF. The CDR3 DNA reads as TGTGCCAGCAGTCCCTCGGGGACGGGTGGAAACACCATATATTTT.